This record looks at one TCR beta chain sequence and its context. This specimen comes from a study of CD8 T cells in Susac syndrome. After extraction with the RNeasy kit, about 0.5 to 1 ug of the RNA was reverse transcribed using random hexamers. TCRdb re-analysed the immunoSEQ multiplex PCR reads in MiXCR, keeping a single row per CDR3 protein. There are approximately 190,000 distinct CDR3 sequences in the sample; roughly 92% occur only once, and around 0.1% lies in the top ten. The CDR3 totals 16 residues. Trimming stripped 10 bases from V and 1 base from J, with 22 bases between. Germline-derived CDR1 and CDR2 are MDHEN and SYDVKM.

The sequenced sample consisted of CD4+ T cells from PBMCs. The chain recombines TRBV28 with TRBJ1-1; D is uncertain. The clonotype was recovered from a human donor in good health. CDR3 sequence reads: CATNARPPLGNTEAFF. CDR3 coding DNA: TGTGCCACAAACGCTCGGCCTCCACTTGGGAACACTGAAGCTTTCTTT.